A single T cell receptor (beta chain) is shown here with its context. TCR beta CDR3 regions were amplified from RNA. Carried out on the TCR CDR3, a first-round RT-PCR used the HTBI primer set. TCRdb used MiXCR to reprocess the multiplex PCR reads, holding one entry per CDR3 protein. The sample includes 250,000 or so distinct CDR3 sequences, about 16% of them seen just once. These data originate in a study of T cells in Graves' hyperthyroidism and ophthalmopathy. The wider study: Peripheral blood was collected at initial diagnosis, before any treatment.

Uncontrolled infection, other autoimmune disease, pregnancy or lactation led to exclusion. Diagnosing involved the use of clinical symptoms, serum thyroxine and TRAb, thyroid ultrasound and orbital computed tomography. About 10 ml of fresh peripheral blood supplied the PBMCs. Trimming pared 6 bases from V and 3 bases from J, leaving 19 bases between. The CDR3 extends over 15 amino acids. Germline values: CDR1 DFQATT, CDR2 SNEGSKA (reference sequence). Sequencing was carried out using blood. The chain couples TRBV20-1 to TRBJ2-3; D not resolved. The receptor comes from a woman aged 45-65 years with Graves' hyperthyroidism that later progressed to Graves' ophthalmopathy. CDR3 sequence (DNA): TGCAGTGCCTCCGAATTCGGCCCGGTTACAGATACGCAGTATTTT. Its translation is CSASEFGPVTDTQYF.